This is a list of T cell receptor beta chains from one sample in a study of T-cell reconstitution after alpha-beta-depleted transplantation in children. Via MiXCR, TCRdb re-called the PCR reads, giving one row per CDR3 protein. The table records roughly 30,000 distinct CDR3 sequences, roughly 6.5% of them present only once. The sequences come from peripheral blood, collected 60 days after TCRalphabeta/CD19-depleted stem cell transplant. The receptors come from a child younger than two who had a stem cell transplant for acute myeloid leukemia, so the T cells may come from the graft donor. Both conserved end residues are part of each CDR3. The D gene is left open where the match is weak. Where a row states a size, it is once, few, many or the class of an expanded clone; other rows omit it.

j_call,d_call,clone_size,v_call,cdr3_nt,cdr3_aa
TRBJ2-2,TRBD2,many,TRBV7-8,TGTGCCAGCAGTACAATAGCGGGAGGGGTAAAATCCGGGGAGCTGTTTTTT,CASSTIAGGVKSGELFF
TRBJ2-2,TRBD1,-,TRBV5-1,TGCGCCAGCAGCCTGGGACAGCTGGTCCCCGGGGAGCTGTTTTTT,CASSLGQLVPGELFF
TRBJ2-1,-,few,TRBV7-3,TGTGCCAGCAGCTTAGATGGACTCAGCTCCTACAATGAGCAGTTCTTC,CASSLDGLSSYNEQFF
TRBJ2-7,-,many,TRBV7-9,TGTGCCAGCAGCTTAGATGTCGGCTACGAGCAGTACTTC,CASSLDVGYEQYF
TRBJ2-4,TRBD2,many,TRBV16,TGTGCCAGCAGCCAACGGGAGGAGGGGGCCAAAAACATTCAGTACTTC,CASSQREEGAKNIQYF
TRBJ2-7,-,many,TRBV7-9,TGTGCCAGCAGCTTCACAGGAGGGGGCCTCGAGCAGTACTTC,CASSFTGGGLEQYF
TRBJ2-7,-,-,TRBV10-2,TGCGCCAGCAGTGAAACCTACGAGCAGTACTTC,CASSETYEQYF
TRBJ2-1,-,many,TRBV5-8,TGTGCCAGCAGCCTATGGGACTCCTTATCTTCCTACAATGAGCAGTTCTTC,CASSLWDSLSSYNEQFF
TRBJ2-3,-,many,TRBV10-3,TGTGCCATCAGTGTGAGACAGGTAGATACGCAGTATTTT,CAISVRQVDTQYF
TRBJ2-1,TRBD1,many,TRBV6-5,TGTGCCAGCTGGCTCGGGGACAGTTTCAATGAGCAGTTCTTC,CASWLGDSFNEQFF
TRBJ1-2,TRBD1,-,TRBV6-5,TGTGCCAGCAGTTACCCCGGGACAGTCTATGGCTACACCTTC,CASSYPGTVYGYTF
TRBJ1-2,-,-,TRBV12-5,TGTGCTAGTGGTTTGGGAGTATCGGGACGGAGCTATGGCTACACCTTC,CASGLGVSGRSYGYTF
TRBJ2-6,TRBD2,many,TRBV9,TGTGCCAGCAGCGTAGAAGGCACGGGCAGCGGGGGGCCTTACTCTGGGGCCAACGTCCTGACTTTC,CASSVEGTGSGGPYSGANVLTF
TRBJ2-5,-,many,TRBV20-1,TGCAGTGCCAGCCCCCAAGGGTCCCAGTACTTC,CSASPQGSQYF
TRBJ2-2,-,many,TRBV7-6,TGTGCCAGCGGTGAACAGGCGCTATTCACCGGGGAGCTGTTTTTT,CASGEQALFTGELFF
TRBJ2-7,-,many,TRBV7-9,TGTGCCAGCAGCTCGCAAGACGAGCAGTACTTC,CASSSQDEQYF
TRBJ2-3,TRBD2,few,TRBV7-2,TGTGCCAGGGGACTAGCGGGAGGAGGAGATACGCAGTATTTT,CARGLAGGGDTQYF
TRBJ1-1,-,many,TRBV6-1,TGTGCCAGCACCTGGTTTGTAAACACTGAAGCTTTCTTT,CASTWFVNTEAFF
TRBJ2-2,-,many,TRBV4-3,TGCGCCAGCAGCCTCGGCATGGCCCGGGAGCTGTTTTTT,CASSLGMARELFF
TRBJ2-1,TRBD2,many,TRBV9,TGTGCCAGCAGCTCCCGTAGAGGGGGTAGCGGGGGGTCGAATGAGCAGTTCTTC,CASSSRRGGSGGSNEQFF
TRBJ1-1,-,many,TRBV7-9,TGTGCCAGCAGCCCAACGGATCCGTTGGGGCCCACTGAAGCTTTCTTT,CASSPTDPLGPTEAFF
TRBJ2-2,TRBD1,many,TRBV4-2,TGTGCCAGCAGCCAAGAGGACCCAGGGGGCATAGGGGAGCTGTTTTTT,CASSQEDPGGIGELFF
TRBJ2-3,-,many,TRBV29-1,TGCAGCGTTGAAGATGGGAAGTTTACAGATACGCAGTATTTT,CSVEDGKFTDTQYF
TRBJ1-2,-,-,TRBV9,TGTGCCAGCGGTGGGGGAACCTATGGCTACACCTTC,CASGGGTYGYTF
TRBJ2-7,TRBD1,many,TRBV12-3/TRBV12-4,TGTGCCAGCAGGTCTGACAGGGGGTCCCACTACGAGCAGTACTTC,CASRSDRGSHYEQYF
TRBJ1-5,-,many,TRBV20-1,TGCAGTGCTCCTCCCCCCTCTCCCGGGGTGGGCAATCAGCCCCAGCATTTT,CSAPPPSPGVGNQPQHF
TRBJ2-1,-,many,TRBV12-3/TRBV12-4,TGTGCCAGCACCTCTACGCTTTACAATGAGCAGTTCTTC,CASTSTLYNEQFF
TRBJ2-7,-,-,TRBV6-1,TGTGCCAGCAGTGGGGACCACCACTCCTACGAGCAGTACTTC,CASSGDHHSYEQYF
TRBJ2-7,-,many,TRBV9,TGTGCCAGCAGCGCGACAGGCCTCTACGAGCAGTACTTC,CASSATGLYEQYF
TRBJ2-3,TRBD1,many,TRBV20-1,TGCAGTGCTCACAGGGGGCGTGGGAGCACAGATACGCAGTATTTT,CSAHRGRGSTDTQYF
TRBJ2-1,-,-,TRBV19,TGTGCCAGTAGTCCCTTCGACAATGAGCAGTTCTTC,CASSPFDNEQFF
TRBJ2-7,-,many,TRBV12-3/TRBV12-4,TGTGCCAGCAGTCTTGACATGGGGGGCGAGCAGTACTTC,CASSLDMGGEQYF
TRBJ2-4,TRBD2,many,TRBV4-2,TGTGCCAGCAGCCAAGAGCGGGGAGGGGTAGCCAAAAACATTCAGTACTTC,CASSQERGGVAKNIQYF
TRBJ1-2,-,many,TRBV6-2/TRBV6-3,TGTGCCAGCGGGGGACTTCGGAACTTTGGCTACACCTTC,CASGGLRNFGYTF
TRBJ2-1,TRBD1,many,TRBV7-2,TGTGCCAGCAGCTTATTGGACAGGGGGCAGTTCTTC,CASSLLDRGQFF
TRBJ1-1,-,many,TRBV7-2,TGTGCCAGCAGCTTAAATAGGCACACTGAAGCTTTCTTT,CASSLNRHTEAFF
TRBJ2-1,-,-,TRBV6-2/TRBV6-3,TGTGCCAGCAGTGGTAATGAGCAGTTCTTC,CASSGNEQFF
TRBJ2-7,-,many,TRBV3-1,TGTGCCAGCAGCCGCCGGGGAGAGGTCGAGCAGTACTTC,CASSRRGEVEQYF
TRBJ1-1,-,many,TRBV12-3/TRBV12-4,TGTGCCAGCGGTACCTCGGAAGCTTTCTTT,CASGTSEAFF
TRBJ2-1,TRBD1,many,TRBV9,TGTGCCAGCAGCCCCTACAGGGGAAATGAGCAGTTCTTC,CASSPYRGNEQFF
TRBJ2-2,-,many,TRBV10-1,TGCGCCAGCAGTGAGGACAGGAACACCGGGGAGCTGTTTTTT,CASSEDRNTGELFF
TRBJ2-5,-,many,TRBV7-2,TGTGCCAGCAGCTTCCGGTTCGGCCAAGAGACCCAGTACTTC,CASSFRFGQETQYF
TRBJ1-1,TRBD1,many,TRBV3-1,TGTGCCAGCAGCCACCAATGGGACAGGGGACGGAAAGCTTTCTTT,CASSHQWDRGRKAFF
TRBJ1-2,TRBD1,-,TRBV6-2/TRBV6-3,TGTGCCAGCAGCGACGACAGGGAATGGTTCTATGGCTACACCTTC,CASSDDREWFYGYTF
TRBJ2-7,TRBD1,many,TRBV9,TGTGCCAGCAGCGCTGGGACAGGGAAAAGCGAGCAGTACTTC,CASSAGTGKSEQYF